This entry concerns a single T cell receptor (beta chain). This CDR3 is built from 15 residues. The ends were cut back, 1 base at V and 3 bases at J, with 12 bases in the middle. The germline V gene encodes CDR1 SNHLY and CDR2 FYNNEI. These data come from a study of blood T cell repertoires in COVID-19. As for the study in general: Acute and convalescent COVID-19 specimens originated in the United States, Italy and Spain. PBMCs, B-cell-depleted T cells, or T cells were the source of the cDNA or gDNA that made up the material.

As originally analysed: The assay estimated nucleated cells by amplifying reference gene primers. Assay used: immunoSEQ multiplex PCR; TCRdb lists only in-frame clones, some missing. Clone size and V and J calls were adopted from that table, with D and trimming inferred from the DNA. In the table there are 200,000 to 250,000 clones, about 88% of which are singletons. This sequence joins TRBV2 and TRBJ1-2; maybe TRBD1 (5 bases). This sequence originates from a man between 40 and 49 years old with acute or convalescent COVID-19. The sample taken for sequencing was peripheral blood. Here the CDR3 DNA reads TGTGCCAGCAGTGAAGGAGGCGGGGCCCACTATGGCTACACCTTC. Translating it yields CASSEGGGAHYGYTF. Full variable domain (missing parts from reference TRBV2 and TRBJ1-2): EPEVTQTPSHQVTQMGQEVILRCVPISNHLYFYWYRQILGQKVEFLVSFYNNEISEKSEIFDDQFSVERPDGSNFTLKIRSTKLEDSAMYFCASSEGGGAHYGYTFGSGTRLTVV.